This T cell receptor beta chain appears in the sequencing data of a study of graft-versus-host responses after intestinal transplantation (dated by TCRdb to the early 2020s). Some background on the complete study: The transplants that recipients received were multivisceral, liver-intestinal, or isolated intestinal. Every recipient was given anti-thymocyte globulin induction, then maintenance tacrolimus and steroids for 3 to 4 years. After intestinal transplantation, graft-versus-host and host-versus-graft alloreactive T cell clones were followed in the graft, circulation and bone marrow using bulk TCR-beta CDR3 sequencing. Alloreactive clones were identified by sequencing pre-transplant mixed lymphocyte reaction products and comparing these products with unstimulated pre-transplant donor and recipient T cells. The cohort enrolled some 24 intestinal transplant recipients, one of whom was a retransplant, and a few patients without pretransplant specimens were excluded. A peak of at least 4% donor T cells among recipient peripheral blood mononuclear cells was the definition used for donor T cell macrochimerism. Instead of going to the commercial service, samples from a few later patients were sequenced in-house on an Illumina MiSeq and processed with MiXCR.

The time point label here, explained by the study, means: cells obtained before transplantation from donor or recipient. CD3+CD4+ and CD3+CD8+ populations were FACS-sorted from unstimulated pre-transplant donor and recipient cells taken from spleen or lymph nodes. A remark on this clone: Its antigen target is currently unknown. No per-base quality is available; no much larger clone lies one base away.

The library was prepared using the immunoSEQ multiplex PCR assay. For most patients, genomic DNA was isolated with the Qiagen DNeasy Blood and Tissue Kit and shipped frozen to Adaptive Biotechnologies for TCR sequencing. For most patients, genomic DNA was subjected to high-throughput TCR-beta CDR3 sequencing by Adaptive Biotechnologies. Per the original workflow: Adaptive's ImmunoSEQ software supplied the TCR sequencing data for around 19 patients, while MiXCR and VDJtools were used to process a few other patients. To correct CD4 versus CD8 sorting errors, sequences present in both subsets at a frequency ratio below 5:1 were removed. Because the origin of CDR3 nucleotide sequences shared between donor and recipient could not be assigned, those sequences were removed. To be classed as alloreactive, a clone needed at least 2-fold expansion over unstimulated cells and a minimum CFSE-low frequency of 0.002% (template counts) or 0.001% (read counts). Clones detected in sequenced pre-transplant spleen, lymph node, or MLR CFSE-low populations of the donor or recipient were defined as mappable. Cumulative frequency of alloreactive clones was calculated as a percentage of all sequences weighted by copy number. In its TCRdb copy, this immuneACCESS table keeps in-frame sequences only and misses some clones. Where compared with another copy, unresolved V genes explain less than half of these, and the others have no known cause. That table furnishes V, J and clone size, whereas the DNA furnished D and trimming. Present in this sample are fewer than 95,000 clones, just under 95% of which were seen just once. Of the sample, 0.45% to 0.6% falls within the top ten clones.

Results the study describes overall, beyond this receptor: GvH clones were detected in recipient bone marrow, and some appeared earlier in ileal mucosa or blood, consistent with an intestinal mucosal origin. Peak levels of circulating GvH clones were associated with declines in HvG clones early after transplant. Patients with donor T cell macrochimerism had high GvH to HvG T cell clonal ratios in their allografts. The relatively low number and heterogeneity of intestinal transplant patients limited the conclusions.

V is shortened by 7 bases, J by 5 bases, and the region joining them spans 26 bases. CDR3 length: 18 amino acids, cysteine to phenylalanine. Solely the CDR3 DNA is kept, with 54 bases framed from the first base. Sequences SGHVS (CDR1) and FNYEAQ (CDR2) are obtained from the germline V gene. The chain uses TRBV7-6 and TRBJ2-2, with a tentative D gene TRBD1 over 6 matching bases. The origin of this receptor is a human donor who received an intestinal transplant. The sequenced sample was unstimulated CD8+ T cells sorted from spleen or lymph node cells, obtained before intestinal transplant. The CDR3 region reads CASTHKDPTGSLTGELFF. The nucleotide sequence reads as follows: TGTGCCAGCACTCATAAGGACCCCACAGGGAGCCTTACCGGGGAGCTGTTTTTT.